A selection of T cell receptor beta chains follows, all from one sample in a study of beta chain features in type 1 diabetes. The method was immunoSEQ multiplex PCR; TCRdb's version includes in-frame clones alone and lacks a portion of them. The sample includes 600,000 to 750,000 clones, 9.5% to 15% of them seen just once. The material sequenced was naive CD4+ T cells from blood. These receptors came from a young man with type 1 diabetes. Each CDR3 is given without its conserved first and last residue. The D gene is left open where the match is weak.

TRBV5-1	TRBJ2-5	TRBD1	ASSLAGTGEETQY
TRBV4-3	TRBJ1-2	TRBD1	ASSRDRGLSYGYT
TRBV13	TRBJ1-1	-	ASRLTGGATEAF
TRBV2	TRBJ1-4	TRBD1	ASRVGQADNEKLF
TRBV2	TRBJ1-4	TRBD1	ATGQGASTNEKLF
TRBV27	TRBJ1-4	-	ASSSLGATNEKLF
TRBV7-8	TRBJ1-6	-	ASSLISGLRGSPLH
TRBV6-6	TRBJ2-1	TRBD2	ASSQPAGPNNEQF
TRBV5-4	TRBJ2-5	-	ASSSPITGPQETQY
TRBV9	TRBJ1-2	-	ASSVLGYGYT
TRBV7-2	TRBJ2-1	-	ASSLRDIHLFSEQF
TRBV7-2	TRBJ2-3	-	ASSRYYTDTQY
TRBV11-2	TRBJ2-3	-	ASSLTSDTQY
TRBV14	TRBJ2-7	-	ASSRPGRTLEQY
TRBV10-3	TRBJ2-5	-	ASNAGGEDGKETQY
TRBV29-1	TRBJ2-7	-	SALKQNYNYEQY
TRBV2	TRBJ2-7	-	ASSDTGPWY
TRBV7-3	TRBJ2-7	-	ASSLGHATTEQY
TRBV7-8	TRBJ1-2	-	ASSFQGGEKARYGYT
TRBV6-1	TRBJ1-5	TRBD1	ASSTGQVSNQPQH
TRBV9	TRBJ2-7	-	ASSVEGRSYEQY
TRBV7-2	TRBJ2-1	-	ASSPQGPYNEQF
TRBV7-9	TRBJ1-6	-	ASSLGQGTFGPLH
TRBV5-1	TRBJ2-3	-	ASSLGYPGPDTQY
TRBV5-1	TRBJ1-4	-	ASSLGQPNEKLF
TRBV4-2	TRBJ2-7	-	ASSQGRADYEQY
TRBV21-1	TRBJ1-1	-	ASSRGGLNTEAF
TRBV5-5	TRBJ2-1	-	ASSLVTGSYNEQF
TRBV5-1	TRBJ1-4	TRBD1	ASSGTATNEKLF
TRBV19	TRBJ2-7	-	ASSIDGSYEQY
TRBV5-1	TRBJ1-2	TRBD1	ASSLATGQGEGVYT
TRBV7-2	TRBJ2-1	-	ASSKGTVNEQF
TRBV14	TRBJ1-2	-	ASSQDWAKGYT
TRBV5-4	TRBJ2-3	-	ASCPISGCTDTQY
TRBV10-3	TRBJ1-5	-	AISAGRESQPQH
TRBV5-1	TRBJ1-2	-	ASSLRETATDYT
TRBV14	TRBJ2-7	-	ASSQARMGSYEQY
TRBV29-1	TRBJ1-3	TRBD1	SVKHRGTSGNTIY
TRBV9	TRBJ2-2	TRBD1	ASSVARTGDPRWTGELF
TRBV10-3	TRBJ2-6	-	AISLQGSGANVLT
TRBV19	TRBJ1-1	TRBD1	ASRRTGQGMTEAF